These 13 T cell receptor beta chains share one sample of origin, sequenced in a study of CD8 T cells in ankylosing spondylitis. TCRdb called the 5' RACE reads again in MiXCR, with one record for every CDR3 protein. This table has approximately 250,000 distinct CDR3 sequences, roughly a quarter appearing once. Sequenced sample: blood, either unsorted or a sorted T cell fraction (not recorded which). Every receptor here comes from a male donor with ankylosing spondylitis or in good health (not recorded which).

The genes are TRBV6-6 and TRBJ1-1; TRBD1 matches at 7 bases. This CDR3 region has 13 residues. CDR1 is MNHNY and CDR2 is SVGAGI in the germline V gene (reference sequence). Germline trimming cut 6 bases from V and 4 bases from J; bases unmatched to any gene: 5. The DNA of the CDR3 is TGTGCCAGCAGCCCTGACAGGGTCACTGAAGCTTTCTTT. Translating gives CASSPDRVTEAFF.

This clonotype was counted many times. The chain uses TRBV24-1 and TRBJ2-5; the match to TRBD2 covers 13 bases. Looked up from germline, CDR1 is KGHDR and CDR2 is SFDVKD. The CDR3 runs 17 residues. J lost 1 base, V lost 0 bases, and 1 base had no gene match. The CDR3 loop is CATSDLGTSGAQETQYF. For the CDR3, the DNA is TGTGCCACCAGTGATTTGGGGACTAGCGGGGCCCAAGAGACCCAGTACTTC.

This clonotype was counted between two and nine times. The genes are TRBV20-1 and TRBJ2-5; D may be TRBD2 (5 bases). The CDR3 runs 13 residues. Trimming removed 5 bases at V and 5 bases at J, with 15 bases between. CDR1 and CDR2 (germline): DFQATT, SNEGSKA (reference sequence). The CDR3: CSAFPLGGETQYF. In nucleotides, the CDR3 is TGCAGTGCTTTCCCATTGGGCGGGGAGACCCAGTACTTC.

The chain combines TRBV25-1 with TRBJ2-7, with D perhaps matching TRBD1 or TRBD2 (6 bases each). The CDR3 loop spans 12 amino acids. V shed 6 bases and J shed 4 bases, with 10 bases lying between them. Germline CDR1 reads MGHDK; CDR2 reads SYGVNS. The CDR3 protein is CASRAGQYEQYF. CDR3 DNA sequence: TGTGCCAGCAGGGCGGGACAATACGAGCAGTACTTC.

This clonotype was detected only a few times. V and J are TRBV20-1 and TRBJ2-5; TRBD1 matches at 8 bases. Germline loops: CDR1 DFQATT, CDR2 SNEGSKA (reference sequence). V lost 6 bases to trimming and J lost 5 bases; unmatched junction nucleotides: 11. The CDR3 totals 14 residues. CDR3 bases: TGCAGTGCCCCCCCGCCAGGGGGCTGGGAGACCCAGTACTTC. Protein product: CSAPPPGGWETQYF.

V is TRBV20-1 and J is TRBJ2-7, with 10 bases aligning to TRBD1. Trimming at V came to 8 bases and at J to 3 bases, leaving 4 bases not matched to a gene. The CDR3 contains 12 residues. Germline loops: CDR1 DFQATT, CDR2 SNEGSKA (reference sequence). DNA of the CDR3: TGCAGTTCCGGGACAGGGGACTACGAGCAGTACTTC. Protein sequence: CSSGTGDYEQYF.

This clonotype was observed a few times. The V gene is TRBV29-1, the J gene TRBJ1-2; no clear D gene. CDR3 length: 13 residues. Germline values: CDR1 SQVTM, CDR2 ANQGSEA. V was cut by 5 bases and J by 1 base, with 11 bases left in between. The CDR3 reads CSVWRGFNYGYTF. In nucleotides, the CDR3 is TGCAGCGTTTGGCGTGGGTTTAACTATGGCTACACCTTC. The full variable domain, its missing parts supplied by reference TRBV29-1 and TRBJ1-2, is SAVISQKPSRDICQRGTSLTIQCQVDSQVTMMFWYRQQPGQSLTLIATANQGSEATYESGFVIDKFPISRPNLTFSTLTVSNMSPEDSSIYLCSVWRGFNYGYTFGSGTRLTVV.

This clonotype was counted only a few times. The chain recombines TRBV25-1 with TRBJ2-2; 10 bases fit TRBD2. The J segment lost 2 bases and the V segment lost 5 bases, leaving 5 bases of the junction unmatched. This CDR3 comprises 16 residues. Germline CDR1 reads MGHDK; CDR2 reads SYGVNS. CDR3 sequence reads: CASSPGLADNTGELFF. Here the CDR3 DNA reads TGTGCCAGCAGTCCCGGACTAGCGGATAACACCGGGGAGCTGTTTTTT.

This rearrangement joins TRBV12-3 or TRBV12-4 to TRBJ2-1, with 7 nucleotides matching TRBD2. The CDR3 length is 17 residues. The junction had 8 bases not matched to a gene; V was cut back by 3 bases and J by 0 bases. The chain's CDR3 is CASSLGNGGYSYNEQFF. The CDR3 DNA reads TGTGCCAGCAGTTTGGGGAACGGGGGGTACTCCTACAATGAGCAGTTCTTC.

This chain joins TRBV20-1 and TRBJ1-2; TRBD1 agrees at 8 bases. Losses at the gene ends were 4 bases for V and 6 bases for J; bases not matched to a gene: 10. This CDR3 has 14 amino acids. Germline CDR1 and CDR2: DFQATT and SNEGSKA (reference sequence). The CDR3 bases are TGCAGTGCTACCACAGGGGGTTTTTCCAATGGCTACACCTTC. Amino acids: CSATTGGFSNGYTF.

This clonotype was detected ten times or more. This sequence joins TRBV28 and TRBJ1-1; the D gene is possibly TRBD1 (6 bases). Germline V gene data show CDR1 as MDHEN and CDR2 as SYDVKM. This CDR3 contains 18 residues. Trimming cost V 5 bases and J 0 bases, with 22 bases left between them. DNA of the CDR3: TGTGCCAGCAGTCGAGTAGGGGGGTGGACATCACTGAACACTGAAGCTTTCTTT. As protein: CASSRVGGWTSLNTEAFF. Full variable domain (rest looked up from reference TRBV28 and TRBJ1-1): DVKVTQSSRYLVKRTGEKVFLECVQDMDHENMFWYRQDPGLGLRLIYFSYDVKMKEKGDIPEGYSVSREKKERFSLILESASTNQTSMYLCASSRVGGWTSLNTEAFFGQGTRLTVV.

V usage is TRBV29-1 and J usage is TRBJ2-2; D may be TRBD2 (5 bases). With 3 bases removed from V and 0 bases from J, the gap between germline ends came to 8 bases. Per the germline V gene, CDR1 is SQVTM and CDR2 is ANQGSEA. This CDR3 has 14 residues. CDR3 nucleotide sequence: TGCAGCGTTGAGAGGGTAGCGAACACCGGGGAGCTGTTTTTT. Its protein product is CSVERVANTGELFF.

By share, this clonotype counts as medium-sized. This CDR3 is CSASGQVGTDTQYF. CDR3 in DNA: TGCAGTGCTAGTGGCCAAGTTGGCACAGATACGCAGTATTTT. The chain is built from TRBV20-1 and TRBJ2-3; D uncertain. Germline assignment: CDR1 DFQATT and CDR2 SNEGSKA (reference sequence). Trimming shortened V by 3 bases and J by 1 base, and 11 bases separated the two germline ends. The length of the CDR3 is 14 residues.